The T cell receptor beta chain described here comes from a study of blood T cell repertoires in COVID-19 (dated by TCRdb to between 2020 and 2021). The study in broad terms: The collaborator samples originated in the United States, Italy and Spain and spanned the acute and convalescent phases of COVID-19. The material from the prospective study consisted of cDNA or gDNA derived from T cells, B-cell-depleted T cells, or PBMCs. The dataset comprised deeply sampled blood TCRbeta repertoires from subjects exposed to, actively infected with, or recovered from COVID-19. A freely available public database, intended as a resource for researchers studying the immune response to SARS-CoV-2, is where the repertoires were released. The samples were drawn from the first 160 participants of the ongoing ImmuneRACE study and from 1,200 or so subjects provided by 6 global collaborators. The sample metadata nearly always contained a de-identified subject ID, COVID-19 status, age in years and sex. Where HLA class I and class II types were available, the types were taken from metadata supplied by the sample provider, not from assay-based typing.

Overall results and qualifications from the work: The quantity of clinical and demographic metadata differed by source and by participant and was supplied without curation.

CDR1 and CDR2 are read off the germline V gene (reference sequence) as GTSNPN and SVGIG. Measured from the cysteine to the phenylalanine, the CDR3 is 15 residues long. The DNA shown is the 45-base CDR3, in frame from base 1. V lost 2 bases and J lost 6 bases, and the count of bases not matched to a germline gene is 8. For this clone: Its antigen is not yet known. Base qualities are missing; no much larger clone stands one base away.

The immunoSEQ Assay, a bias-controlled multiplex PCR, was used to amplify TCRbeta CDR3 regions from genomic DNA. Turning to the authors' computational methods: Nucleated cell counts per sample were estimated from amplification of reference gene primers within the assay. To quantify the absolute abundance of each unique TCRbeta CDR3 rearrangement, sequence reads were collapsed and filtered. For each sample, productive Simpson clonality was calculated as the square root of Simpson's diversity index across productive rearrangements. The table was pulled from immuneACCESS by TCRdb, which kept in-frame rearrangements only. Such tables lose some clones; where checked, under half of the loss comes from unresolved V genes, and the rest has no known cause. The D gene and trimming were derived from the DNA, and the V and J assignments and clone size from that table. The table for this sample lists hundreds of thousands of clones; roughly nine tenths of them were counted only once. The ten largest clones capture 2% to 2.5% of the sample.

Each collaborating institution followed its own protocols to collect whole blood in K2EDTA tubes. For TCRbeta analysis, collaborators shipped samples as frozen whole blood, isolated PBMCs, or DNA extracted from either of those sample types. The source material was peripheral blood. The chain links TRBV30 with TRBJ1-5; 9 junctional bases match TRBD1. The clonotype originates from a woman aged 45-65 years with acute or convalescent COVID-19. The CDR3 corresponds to CAWSKGQGESQPQHF. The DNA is TGTGCCTGGAGTAAGGGACAGGGAGAGAGTCAGCCCCAGCATTTT.